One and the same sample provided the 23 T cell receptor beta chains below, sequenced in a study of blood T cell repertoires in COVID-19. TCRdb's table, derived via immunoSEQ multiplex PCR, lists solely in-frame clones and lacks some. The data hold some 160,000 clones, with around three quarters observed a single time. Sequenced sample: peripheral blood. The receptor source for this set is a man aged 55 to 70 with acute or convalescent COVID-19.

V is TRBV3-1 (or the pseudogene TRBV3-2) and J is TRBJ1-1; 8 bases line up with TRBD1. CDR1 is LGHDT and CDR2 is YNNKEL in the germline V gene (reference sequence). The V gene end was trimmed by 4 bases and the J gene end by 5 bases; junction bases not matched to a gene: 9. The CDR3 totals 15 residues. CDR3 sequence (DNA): TGTGCCAGCAGCCTGGGGCAGGGGGCGCGAACTGAAGCTTTCTTT. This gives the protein CASSLGQGARTEAFF.

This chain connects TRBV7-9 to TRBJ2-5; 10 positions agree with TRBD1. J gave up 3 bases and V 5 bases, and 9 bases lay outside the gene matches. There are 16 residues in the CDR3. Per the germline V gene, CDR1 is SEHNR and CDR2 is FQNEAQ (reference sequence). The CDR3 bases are TGTGCCAGCAGCCCTGGACAGGGGGGGGTGAAAGAGACCCAGTACTTC. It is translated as CASSPGQGGVKETQYF.

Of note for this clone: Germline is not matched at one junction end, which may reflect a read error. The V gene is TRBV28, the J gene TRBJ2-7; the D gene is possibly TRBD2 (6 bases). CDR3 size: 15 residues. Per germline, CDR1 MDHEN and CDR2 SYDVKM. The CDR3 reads CASSIWREDRNEQYF. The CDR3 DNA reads TGTGCCAGCAGTATATGGAGGGAGGACCGTAATGAGCAGTACTTC.

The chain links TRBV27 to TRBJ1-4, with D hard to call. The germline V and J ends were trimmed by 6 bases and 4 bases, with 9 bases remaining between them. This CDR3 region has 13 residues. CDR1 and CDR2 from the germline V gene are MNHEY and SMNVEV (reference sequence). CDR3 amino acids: CASSAGLNEKLFF. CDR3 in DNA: TGTGCCAGCAGCGCCGGTCTTAATGAAAAACTGTTTTTT.

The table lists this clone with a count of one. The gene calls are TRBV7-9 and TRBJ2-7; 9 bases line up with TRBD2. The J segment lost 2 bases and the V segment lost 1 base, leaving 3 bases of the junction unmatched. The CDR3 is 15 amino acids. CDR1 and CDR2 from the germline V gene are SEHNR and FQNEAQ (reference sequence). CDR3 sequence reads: CASSLGLAGAYEQYF. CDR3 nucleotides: TGTGCCAGCAGCTTAGGTTTAGCGGGGGCCTACGAGCAGTACTTC.

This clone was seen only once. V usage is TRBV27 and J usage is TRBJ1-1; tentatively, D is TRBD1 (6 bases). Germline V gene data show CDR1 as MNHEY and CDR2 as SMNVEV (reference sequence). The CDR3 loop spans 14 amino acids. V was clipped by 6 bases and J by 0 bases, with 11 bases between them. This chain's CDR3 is CASSPGTMNTEAFF. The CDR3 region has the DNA TGTGCCAGCAGCCCAGGGACAATGAACACTGAAGCTTTCTTT.

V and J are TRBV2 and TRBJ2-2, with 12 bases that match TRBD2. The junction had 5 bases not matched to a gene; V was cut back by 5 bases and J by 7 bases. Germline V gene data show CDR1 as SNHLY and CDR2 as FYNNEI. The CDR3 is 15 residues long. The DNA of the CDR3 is TGTGCCAGCAGTCCGACTAGCGGGAGTTACGGGGAGCTGTTTTTT. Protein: CASSPTSGSYGELFF.

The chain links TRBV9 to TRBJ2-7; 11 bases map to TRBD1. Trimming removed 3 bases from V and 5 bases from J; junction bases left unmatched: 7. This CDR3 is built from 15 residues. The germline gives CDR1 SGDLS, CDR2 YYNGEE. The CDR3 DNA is TGTGCCAGCAGCGGCCGGGACAGGGGGGGAGACGAGCAGTACTTC. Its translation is CASSGRDRGGDEQYF.

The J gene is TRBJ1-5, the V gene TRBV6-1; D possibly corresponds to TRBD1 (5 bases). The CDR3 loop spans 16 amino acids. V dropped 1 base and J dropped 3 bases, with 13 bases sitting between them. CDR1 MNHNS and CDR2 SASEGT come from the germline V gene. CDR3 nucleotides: TGTGCCAGCAGTGAAGGACCGGCGGGGCTCAATCAGCCCCAGCATTTT. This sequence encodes CASSEGPAGLNQPQHF.

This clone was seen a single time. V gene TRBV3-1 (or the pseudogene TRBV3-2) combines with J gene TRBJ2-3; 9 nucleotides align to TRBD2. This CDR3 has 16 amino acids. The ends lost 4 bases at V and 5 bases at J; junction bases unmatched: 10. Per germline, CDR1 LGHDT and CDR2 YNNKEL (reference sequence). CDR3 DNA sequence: TGTGCCAGCAGCCCCTTAGCGGGAGCGGATGGAGATACGCAGTATTTT. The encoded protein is CASSPLAGADGDTQYF.

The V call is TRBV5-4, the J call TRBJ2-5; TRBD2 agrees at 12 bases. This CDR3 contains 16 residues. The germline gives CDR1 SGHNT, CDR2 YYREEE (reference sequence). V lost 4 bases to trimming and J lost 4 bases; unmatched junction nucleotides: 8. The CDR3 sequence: CASSLRLAGDRETQYF. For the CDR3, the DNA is TGTGCCAGCAGCCTAAGACTAGCGGGAGATCGAGAGACCCAGTACTTC.

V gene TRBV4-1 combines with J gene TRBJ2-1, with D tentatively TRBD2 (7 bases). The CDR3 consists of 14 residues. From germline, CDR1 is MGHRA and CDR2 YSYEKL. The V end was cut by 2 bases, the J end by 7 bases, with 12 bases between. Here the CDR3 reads CASSQRGAGNEQFF. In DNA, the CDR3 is TGCGCCAGCAGCCAACGGGGGGCTGGGAATGAGCAGTTCTTC.

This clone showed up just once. CDR3 region: CASSEGGLAVNTGELFF. CDR3 sequence (DNA): TGTGCCAGCAGCGAGGGGGGACTAGCGGTTAACACCGGGGAGCTGTTTTTT. This chain joins TRBV9 and TRBJ2-2; 11 bases line up with TRBD2. CDR3 length: 17 amino acids. Losses at the gene ends were 3 bases for V and 2 bases for J; bases not matched to a gene: 6. Germline V gene lookup returns CDR1 SGDLS and CDR2 YYNGEE.

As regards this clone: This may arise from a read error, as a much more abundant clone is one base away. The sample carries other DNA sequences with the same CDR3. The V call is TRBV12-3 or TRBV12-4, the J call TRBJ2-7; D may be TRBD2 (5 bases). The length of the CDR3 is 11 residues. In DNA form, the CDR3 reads TGCGCCAGCGCGAGGGCCTACGAGCAGTACTTC. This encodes CASARAYEQYF.

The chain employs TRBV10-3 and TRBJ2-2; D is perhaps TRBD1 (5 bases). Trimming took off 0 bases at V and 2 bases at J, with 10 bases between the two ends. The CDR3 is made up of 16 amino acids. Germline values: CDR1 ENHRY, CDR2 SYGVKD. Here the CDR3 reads CAISESKQANTGELFF. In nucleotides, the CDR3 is TGTGCCATCAGTGAGTCGAAACAGGCCAACACCGGGGAGCTGTTTTTT.

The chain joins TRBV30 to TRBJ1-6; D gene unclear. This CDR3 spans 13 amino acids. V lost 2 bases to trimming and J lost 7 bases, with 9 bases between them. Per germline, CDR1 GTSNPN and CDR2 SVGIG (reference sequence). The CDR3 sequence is CAWSSNGNSPLHF. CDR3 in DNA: TGTGCCTGGAGTTCAAACGGGAATTCACCCCTCCACTTT.

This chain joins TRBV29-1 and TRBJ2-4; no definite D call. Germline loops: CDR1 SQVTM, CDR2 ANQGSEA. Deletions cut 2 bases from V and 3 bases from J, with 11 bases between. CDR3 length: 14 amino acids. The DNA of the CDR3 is TGCAGCGTTGAACCACTAAACGGCAAAAACATTCAGTACTTC. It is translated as CSVEPLNGKNIQYF.

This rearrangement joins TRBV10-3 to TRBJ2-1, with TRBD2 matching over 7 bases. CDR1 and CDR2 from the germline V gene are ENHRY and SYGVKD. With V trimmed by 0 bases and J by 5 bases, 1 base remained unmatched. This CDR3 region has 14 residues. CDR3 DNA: TGTGCCATCAGTGAGTCAGGGACTAACAATGAGCAGTTCTTC. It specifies CAISESGTNNEQFF.

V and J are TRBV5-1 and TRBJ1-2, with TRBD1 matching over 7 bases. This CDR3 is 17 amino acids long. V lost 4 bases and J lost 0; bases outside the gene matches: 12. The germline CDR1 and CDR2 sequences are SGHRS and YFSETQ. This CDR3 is CASSLGPGQLTNYGYTF. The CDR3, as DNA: TGCGCCAGCAGCCTCGGGCCGGGACAGCTAACTAACTATGGCTACACCTTC.

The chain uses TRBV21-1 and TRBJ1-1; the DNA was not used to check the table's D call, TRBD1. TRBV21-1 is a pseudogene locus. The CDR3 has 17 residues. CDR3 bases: TGTGCCAGCAGCAAACGTCTAGGGATACAGGGAAGTTCTGAAGCTTTCTTT. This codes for CASSKRLGIQGSSEAFF.

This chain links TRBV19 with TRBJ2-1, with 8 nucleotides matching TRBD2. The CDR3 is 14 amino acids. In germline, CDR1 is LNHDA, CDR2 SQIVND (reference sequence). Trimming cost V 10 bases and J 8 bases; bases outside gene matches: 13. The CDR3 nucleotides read TGTGCCACCTCAAGAATAACTAGCGGCCATGAGCAGTTCTTC. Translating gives CATSRITSGHEQFF.

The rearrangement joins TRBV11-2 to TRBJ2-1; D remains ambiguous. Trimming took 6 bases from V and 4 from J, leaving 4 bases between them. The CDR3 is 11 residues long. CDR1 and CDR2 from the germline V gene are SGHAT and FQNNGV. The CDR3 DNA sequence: TGTGCCAGCAGTCCGTACAATGAGCAGTTCTTC. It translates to CASSPYNEQFF.

CDR3 sequence: CATSRTGGLTGELFF. The CDR3 DNA reads TGTGCCACCAGCAGGACAGGGGGGTTGACCGGGGAGCTGTTTTTT. The chain links TRBV15 to TRBJ2-2; 9 nucleotides match TRBD1. In germline, CDR1 is LNHNV, CDR2 YYDKDF (reference sequence). This CDR3 spans 15 amino acids. V lost 3 bases, J lost 5 bases, and 4 bases stayed unmatched.